The entry that follows covers one T cell receptor beta chain sequence. Its antigen is as yet unknown. Germline CDR1 and CDR2: GTSNPN and SVGIG (reference sequence). Trimming pared 2 bases from V and 9 bases from J, leaving 11 bases between. This CDR3 comprises 12 residues. This record comes from a study of shared clonotypes between healthy human individuals. Study-level points and caveats: The study found lower generation probabilities in non-shared clonotypes than in those shared by all four donors. Clonotypes that were shared across four donors made up around 5% of naive CD4 clonotypes.

A deep-level run was used for the assay. Profiling relied on immunoSEQ multiplex PCR, and the TCRdb table lists in-frame clones only, not all of them. The sample lists hundreds of thousands of clones, about 96% occurring once. The clonotype originates from a woman aged 25 to 45 in good health. The V call is TRBV30, the J call TRBJ2-1; TRBD1 might be the D (5 bases). Source material: naive CD4+ T cells sorted from blood. Subset specified: CD45RA+ positively selected. The CDR3 here is CAWSPQGSEQFF. CDR3 nucleotide sequence: TGTGCCTGGAGTCCCCAGGGAAGTGAGCAGTTCTTC. Complete variable domain (other parts from reference TRBV30 and TRBJ2-1): SQTIHQWPATLVQPVGSPLSLECTVEGTSNPNLYWYRQAAGRGLQLLFYSVGIGQISSEVPQNLSASRPQDRQFILSSKKLLLSDSGFYLCAWSPQGSEQFFGPGTRLTVL.